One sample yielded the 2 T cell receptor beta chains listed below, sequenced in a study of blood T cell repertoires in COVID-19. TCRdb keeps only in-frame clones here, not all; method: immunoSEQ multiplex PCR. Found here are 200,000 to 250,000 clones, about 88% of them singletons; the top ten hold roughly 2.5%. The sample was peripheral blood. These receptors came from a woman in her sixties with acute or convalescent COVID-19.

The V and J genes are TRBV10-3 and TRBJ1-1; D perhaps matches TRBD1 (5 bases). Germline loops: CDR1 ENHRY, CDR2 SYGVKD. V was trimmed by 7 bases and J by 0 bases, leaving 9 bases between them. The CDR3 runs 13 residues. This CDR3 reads CAINNRLNTEAFF. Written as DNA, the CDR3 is TGTGCCATCAATAACAGGTTGAACACTGAAGCTTTCTTT.

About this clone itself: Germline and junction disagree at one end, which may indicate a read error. In DNA, the CDR3 is TGTGCCAGCAGCCTAACCCAGGGGCAAGGTGAAGCTTTCTTT. This gives the protein CASSLTQGQGEAFF. This chain uses TRBV7-3 with TRBJ1-1, with D possibly matching TRBD1 (6 bases). Germline assignment: CDR1 SGHTA and CDR2 FQGTGA. The CDR3 sequence is 14 residues long.